This T cell receptor (beta chain) was documented in a study of cytomegalovirus exposure and HLA in healthy donors (dated by TCRdb to the late 2010s). With respect to the entire study: In an earlier analysis of around 540 of the donors, 276 Gb of sequence data and 117 million unique TCR beta sequences from about 179 million T cells were reported. An early release covering more than 500 HLA-typed donors comprised around 300 gigabases of sequencing data and 85 million or so unique TCR sequences. Of the roughly 410 genotyped donors, roughly 80% were placed in the genetic ancestry cluster associated with self-reported Caucasian donors. The study was designed to test whether signatures of past pathogen exposure could be identified by cataloging public T cell receptors. The study profiled the T cell repertoires of hundreds of subjects by immunosequencing and related them to cytomegalovirus serostatus. In addition to the first cohort of roughly 670 subjects, a separate validation cohort of 120 different subjects was used. To predict cytomegalovirus infection status, the study combined high-throughput TCR immunosequencing, statistical association of individual TCRs with disease status, and machine learning. To study patterns of TCR occurrence, a later analysis re-analyzed previously published TCR beta repertoires from 700 or so donors and added high-resolution HLA genotyping. Rather than using new phenotypic data, the later analysis identified candidate immune exposures from TCR beta sequences and from how often those sequences occurred across donors. In an earlier analysis of several hundred of the donors, high-throughput TCR beta sequencing was used to judge whether each TCR beta V gene segment behaved as functional or pseudogenic. Alongside the repertoire data, information on donor age, sex, ethnicity and CMV serostatus was compiled. Genome-wide SNP genotypes for about 65% of the 666 donors were used in a later genetic analysis, which treated that subset as a discovery cohort. All discovery cohort repertoires had been generated using a single sequencing platform. HLA typing included class I and class II loci at four-digit resolution. The number of donors typed differed by locus, with about 629-630 for A, B, C, DRB1 and DQB1, approximately 500 for DQA1, over 600 for DPA1, and 400 to 490 for DPB1. Roughly five DR-DQ haplotypes were handled as single units for association and clustering, since linkage in the cohort was strong. Among approximately 370 genotyped donors of the cohort, an average of approximately 220,000 unique TCR beta nucleotide sequences was sequenced per donor, of which 15% to 20% were non-productive. Overall study results and their limits: Presence/absence analyses assumed roughly uniform sequencing depth across donors, an assumption that may not hold. The study gave a list of under 200 TCR beta chains associated with cytomegalovirus. In a later genetic analysis, fewer N-insertions in productive TCRs were reported among donors in an Asian-associated ancestry cluster than the roughly 700-donor mean. The only immune exposure information available for the cohort was CMV serostatus. The cohort was sequenced for TCR beta chains only, and without alpha or paired-chain data the features that could be detected were limited. It was suggested by the authors that the approach could potentially be generalized to other disease states and immunological phenotypes. V-gene and J-gene trimming of TCR beta chains was associated with a missense DCLRE1C variant in a later genetic analysis, and the association was replicated in an independent cohort. Most CMV-associated TCR beta chains appeared to be HLA-restricted in a later analysis, and the HLA associations seemed to be driven largely by CMV exposure. Compared with equally common non-associated chains, HLA-associated TCR beta chains in a later analysis were more clonally expanded and had lower generation probabilities. A later analysis associated roughly 17,000 TCR beta sequences with specific HLA alleles at a false discovery rate of 0.05. A cluster of highly shared sequence variants was judged likely to be a technical artifact of the sequencing pipeline. In an earlier analysis of around 600 of the donors, most TCR beta V segments were observed in productive rearrangements about 90% or about 30% of the time, broadly matching IMGT annotations. Three of the identified cytomegalovirus-associated TCR beta chains were confirmed in vitro to be specific for cytomegalovirus antigens. Across donors, most TCR sequences were observed very rarely, whereas some public TCRs were present in many individuals. In both the original and validation cohorts, the classifier was reported to diagnose cytomegalovirus status with high specificity and sensitivity. A later analysis found that TCR association rates varied across HLA loci, with DRB1 alleles showing the most associated TCRs and HLA-C alleles the fewest. Correlated functional status among segregating V segments might be attributable to linkage disequilibrium, but an unknown experimental factor could not be ruled out. A further reported finding was that TCR beta sequences accurately predicted the HLA-A and HLA-B alleles for most subjects in the first cohort. HLA typing was unavailable for some donors at each locus, so association tests used only the typed subset. Assigning TCR associations to individual alleles was difficult when HLA alleles, especially DR and DQ, strongly co-occurred. Some IMGT-functional V segments, including TRBV6-2 and TRBV6-3, could not be told apart with the 87-base-pair reads, so those segments were excluded. About 15 rarely observed V segments, including chromosome 9 orphons, were excluded from the earlier analysis of several hundred of the donors because counts were too low. A later analysis reported that several top co-occurrence clusters appeared linked to parvovirus B19, influenza, CMV and Epstein-Barr virus.

In the case of this clone: What this receptor recognizes is not known. No per-base quality is available; no much larger clone lies one base away. Other DNA sequences in this specimen translate into the identical CDR3.

The library was built by means of the immunoSEQ multiplex PCR assay. For the multiplex PCR, a mixture combining 60 forward primers for TCR Vbeta segments and 13 reverse primers for TCR Jbeta segments was used. Amplification of the CDR3 region of rearranged TCR beta genes was performed with a multiplex PCR assay on genomic DNA. Amplified TCR beta libraries were sequenced as 87-base-pair reads on the Illumina HiSeq System. The paper's processing steps were these. A later analysis counted about 76 million unique TCR beta chains across the 700 or so repertoires, and roughly 10 million of these chains were shared by at least two donors. A nearest-neighbor algorithm error-corrected the raw reads and collapsed the reads into unique sequences, merging closely related sequences to remove PCR and sequencing errors. To assign V, D and J gene segments, CDR3 sequences were aligned to IMGT reference sequences. For a sequence to be retained, at least a six-nucleotide match to both a V gene segment and a J gene segment was required. Rearrangements were classified as productive when the CDR3 lacked stop codons and remained in frame with V and J, and all other rearrangements were classified as non-productive. CDR3 was defined according to IMGT convention as the region running from the second conserved V-encoded cysteine to the conserved J-encoded phenylalanine. In an earlier analysis of 550 to 650 of the donors, sequences lacking an unambiguous match to a single V gene segment were excluded. In an earlier analysis of more than 500 of the donors, a V segment was called functional when productive rearrangements were above 56.7%, and segregating when the standard deviation between donors exceeded 5%. A statistical classification framework was built for diagnosing cytomegalovirus status from the catalog of TCR beta chain sequences. A later analysis assigned V and J genes by comparing TCR nucleotide sequences with IMGT/GENE-DB human TR gene sequences. Using the TCRdist pipeline, a later analysis assigned CDR3 sequences along with most-parsimonious VDJ recombination scenarios. In a later analysis, each TCR beta chain was defined by its CDR3 amino acid sequence together with its V-gene family, and reads without a unique V-gene family were excluded. In a later analysis, around 650 highly shared, low-generation-probability nucleotide sequences were removed to address suspected cross-contamination and a sequencing artifact. For each public chain, a later analysis derived a clonal expansion index from normalized ranks of inferred template counts within each repertoire. A later analysis computed generation probabilities with a VDJ recombination model fitted to out-of-frame rearrangements, and checked the results against IGoR. A later analysis scored TCR-TCR, TCR-HLA and TCR-CMV co-occurrence with hypergeometric tests, applying a repertoire-size bias correction to TCR pairs. To estimate false discovery rates, a later analysis permuted the HLA or CMV assignments 20 times. In a later analysis, co-occurring TCRs were grouped using DBSCAN, with TCRdist sequence similarity added in when clustering inside HLA-allele-positive subsets. Co-occurrence clustering excluded repertoires with fewer than 30,000 or more than 120,000 public chains, plus five with anomalous nucleotide sharing. TCRdb re-hosts the immuneACCESS table, in-frame sequences only. Its copies lack some clones; in the studies checked, an unresolved V gene accounts for under half of them, and the cause for the rest is not known. Clonal size and the V and J genes are those of that table, whereas D and trimming came from the DNA. Present in this sample are 110,000 to 150,000 clones, roughly 80% of which were seen just once. The ten biggest clones cover about 3.8% of the sample.

The cohort was made up of about 670 healthy bone marrow donors. At the time of sampling, every cohort member was nominally healthy, though immune exposures that went unrecorded were likely present. The donor was CMV seropositive and was included in the group of some 290 seropositive cohort members. A peripheral blood sample was provided by each donor, and peripheral blood mononuclear cells were used for TCR beta sequencing. The Qiagen DNeasy Blood Extraction Kit was used to extract genomic DNA from the blood cell samples. V is cut back by 8 bases and J by 3 bases, with 6 bases in the junction unmatched. CDR3 length: 16 amino acids, cysteine to phenylalanine. The sequence is cut down to CDR3 DNA, 48 bases in frame from base 1.

Sequenced: PBMCs. This chain joins TRBV23-1 to TRBJ2-1; 14 nucleotides in the junction match TRBD2. TRBV23-1 is filed as an ORF, its function uncertain. This TCR came from a man between 35 and 55 years old in good health and CMV-seropositive. The CDR3 region: CASAGGLAGVYNEQFF. The nucleotides are TGCGCCAGCGCGGGGGGACTAGCGGGAGTCTACAATGAGCAGTTCTTC.